This TCR beta chain was recorded in a study of T cell responses to AZD1222 COVID-19 vaccine. As concerns this clone: The antigen remains unidentified.

With 1 base removed from V and 8 bases from J, the gap between germline ends came to 6 bases. CDR1 and CDR2 (germline): MNHNS, SASEGT. CDR3 length equals 12 residues. Some clones are missing from TCRdb's copy, which holds only in-frame ones; the method was immunoSEQ multiplex PCR. The sample lists roughly 120,000 clones; roughly 84% were seen once. Study results and caveats: The reported proportion of spike-specific TCRs targeting unmutated variant regions was nearly half. It should be noted that donors were predominantly white British and more often female, and clonal diversity was possibly underestimated. Two AZD1222 administrations were followed by greater Spike-specific TCR breadth and depth.

V is TRBV6-1 and J is TRBJ1-5; D ambiguous. The receptor comes from an adult in good health. The sequencing here drew on peripheral blood, taken on day 0 of AZD1222 vaccination. CDR3 nucleotides: TGTGCCAGCAGTGAAGAGCCAAAGCCCCAGCATTTT. It encodes CASSEEPKPQHF.